This is a list of T cell receptor beta chains from one sample in a study of blood T cell repertoires in COVID-19. Sequenced by immunoSEQ multiplex PCR; TCRdb stores in-frame clones only, minus some. Of some 300,000 clones detected, approximately 84% appear once; the ten largest clones hold roughly 1%. The sequencing sample was made of PBMCs or T cells enriched from blood (not recorded which). These receptors all come from a woman aged 30 to 39 who had recovered from COVID-19. CDR3s include the opening cysteine and the closing phenylalanine or tryptophan. A D gene is named only where the DNA matches it firmly. Clone size is not always given. Where it is, it says once, few, many or a class for expanded clones.

>.|TRBV7-2|.|TRBJ2-1
TGTGCCAGCAGCTTAGCGGGCGGGGTCTCCTACAATGAGCAGTTCTTC
CASSLAGGVSYNEQFF
>.|TRBV5-4|TRBD2|TRBJ2-1
TGTGCCAGCAGCTTGTGGGCTAGCGGGGGGGCTCGAGAGCAGTTCTTC
CASSLWASGGAREQFF
>many|TRBV3-1/TRBV3-2|.|TRBJ2-5
TGTGCCAGCAGCCAAGGTCGGGGTAGCCCCGAGACCCAGTACTTC
CASSQGRGSPETQYF
>once|TRBV30|TRBD1|TRBJ1-3
TGTGCCTGGACCTCGGACAGGGCTAACACCATATATTTT
CAWTSDRANTIYF
>.|TRBV4-1|.|TRBJ1-5
TGCGCCAGCAGCCCAACCGGACACCCCAATCAGCCCCAGCATTTT
CASSPTGHPNQPQHF
>.|TRBV28|.|TRBJ1-5
TGTGCCAGCAATGGAGGGACCAATCAGCCCCAGCATTTT
CASNGGTNQPQHF
>.|TRBV4-3|.|TRBJ2-4
TGCGCCAGCAGCCAAGATCCGTACAGTAAGAGAACCAAAAACATTCAGTACTTC
CASSQDPYSKRTKNIQYF
>.|TRBV24-1|TRBD1|TRBJ2-1
TGTGCCACCACCGGAACAGGGGACACCTACAATGAGCAGTTCTTC
CATTGTGDTYNEQFF
>.|TRBV24-1|.|TRBJ2-1
TGTGCCACCTCCAGGGCCAATGAGCAGTTCTTC
CATSRANEQFF
>few|TRBV4-2|TRBD2|TRBJ2-2
TGTGCCAGCAGCCAAGTTCGGGGTAGCGGGGGGGATAACACCGGGGAGCTGTTTTTT
CASSQVRGSGGDNTGELFF
>.|TRBV19|TRBD1|TRBJ1-5
TGTGCCAGTGGGGACAGGGGGAGCAATCAGCCCCAGCATTTT
CASGDRGSNQPQHF
>.|TRBV10-3|.|TRBJ1-3
TGTGCCATCAGTGACCAGCACGGGGGAAGCGGTGGAAACACCATATATTTT
CAISDQHGGSGGNTIYF
>.|TRBV12-3/TRBV12-4|.|TRBJ1-2
TGTGCCAGCAGCCTGGGACTGAGCAATGGCTACACCTTC
CASSLGLSNGYTF
>.|TRBV7-9|TRBD2|TRBJ2-5
TGTGCCAGCAGCCCAACGTTAGGAAAGACTAGCGGGGGCCAAGAGACCCAGTACTTC
CASSPTLGKTSGGQETQYF
>.|TRBV11-3|TRBD1|TRBJ1-1
TGTGCCAGCAGCTCCCGGGACAGAGACACTGAAGCTTTCTTT
CASSSRDRDTEAFF
>.|TRBV11-2|TRBD2|TRBJ2-1
TGTGCCAGCAGCTCCGGAGCGGGGGGGCCCTACAATGAGCAGTTCTTC
CASSSGAGGPYNEQFF
>.|TRBV7-9|TRBD1|TRBJ2-7
TGTGCCAGCAGCTCAGGGGACAGCATCTACGAGCAGTACTTC
CASSSGDSIYEQYF
>.|TRBV9|.|TRBJ2-1
TGTGCCAGCAGTATAGGGGAAACCTACAATGAGCAGTTCTTC
CASSIGETYNEQFF
>.|TRBV3-1/TRBV3-2|.|TRBJ2-5
TGTGCCAGCAGCCAAGGGCCCGTTAGGGGGGAGACCCAGTACTTC
CASSQGPVRGETQYF
>.|TRBV19|.|TRBJ2-3
TGTGCCAGTAGTGAAAACAGGGTTAGCACAGATACGCAGTATTTT
CASSENRVSTDTQYF
>.|TRBV5-6|.|TRBJ1-1
TGTGCCAGCAGCGTGGGACATTATGAAGCTTTCTTT
CASSVGHYEAFF
>.|TRBV14|TRBD2|TRBJ2-1
TGTGCCAGCAGCCAAGTCGGGGGGGGTGGCAATGAGCAGTTCTTC
CASSQVGGGGNEQFF
>once|TRBV7-2|.|TRBJ1-2
TGTGCCAGCAGCTTTGCAGTCGTGAATGGCTACACCTTC
CASSFAVVNGYTF
>few|TRBV7-2|.|TRBJ2-7
TGTGCCAGCAGCTTCAGCTCCTACGAGCAGTACTTC
CASSFSSYEQYF
>.|TRBV7-2|TRBD1|TRBJ1-2
TGTGCCAGCAGCCACGGGACAGGAGGGGGCTACACCTTC
CASSHGTGGGYTF
>.|TRBV10-3|TRBD1|TRBJ2-7
TGTGCCATCAGCTGGGACAGACCCCCCTACGAGCAGTACTTC
CAISWDRPPYEQYF
>.|TRBV19|TRBD1|TRBJ2-6
TGTGCCAGTAGTCGGGGACAGTTCGGCGGGGCCAACGTCCTGACTTTC
CASSRGQFGGANVLTF
>.|TRBV24-1|TRBD1|TRBJ2-7
TGTGCCACCAGTGATTCCCCAGGGACAGGAAATACCTACGAGCAGTACTTC
CATSDSPGTGNTYEQYF
>.|TRBV2|.|TRBJ1-1
TGTGCCAGCAGTGAGGGAAGGGGCAGCACTGAAGCTTTCTTT
CASSEGRGSTEAFF
>once|TRBV2|.|TRBJ1-3
TGTGCCAGCAACCAGGATAAAGCTGGAAACACCATATATTTT
CASNQDKAGNTIYF
>.|TRBV5-4|TRBD1|TRBJ1-1
TGTGCCAGCAGCTTAGGGGGCGGAGGCACTGAAGCTTTCTTT
CASSLGGGGTEAFF
>.|TRBV3-1/TRBV3-2|.|TRBJ2-3
TGTGCCAGCAGCCAAGTGCTAGCATCAGATACGCAGTATTTT
CASSQVLASDTQYF
>.|TRBV7-2|TRBD1|TRBJ1-1
TGTGCCAGCAGCTTATTGTCCGGGAGGGGGCACACTGAAGCTTTCTTT
CASSLLSGRGHTEAFF
>once|TRBV10-2|TRBD1|TRBJ1-2
TGCGCCAGCAGGGACAGGAACTATGGCTACACCTTC
CASRDRNYGYTF
>.|TRBV5-1|.|TRBJ2-1
TGCGCCAGCAGCTTGGCCGGGGTGGGGGCGAATGAAGGTGAGCAGTTCTTC
CASSLAGVGANEGEQFF
>.|TRBV3-1/TRBV3-2|TRBD1|TRBJ1-2
TGTGCCAGCAGCCAAGATCAGGGGGGTTACACCTTC
CASSQDQGGYTF
>.|TRBV24-1|TRBD1|TRBJ1-5
TGTGCCACCAGTGATTTAAGGGACAGAAATCAGCCCCAGCATTTT
CATSDLRDRNQPQHF
>.|TRBV11-2|.|TRBJ2-1
TGTGCCAGCAGCAGGGGGGGGCCAAGGGGTGAGCAGTTCTTC
CASSRGGPRGEQFF
>.|TRBV7-9|TRBD1|TRBJ2-5
TGTGCCAGCAGCGCACGGCTGACAGGGGGCCGGGAGACCCAGTACTTC
CASSARLTGGRETQYF
>.|TRBV14|.|TRBJ2-7
TGTGCCAGCAGCGAGAGCTCCTACGAGCAGTACTTC
CASSESSYEQYF
>.|TRBV5-5|.|TRBJ2-7
TGTGCCAGCAGCTTGGAGAGCCGGGAGCGGTCCTACGAGCAGTACTTC
CASSLESRERSYEQYF
>.|TRBV7-9|TRBD1|TRBJ1-5
TGTGCCAGCAGCTTAGGTGGGACAGCCAGCAATCAGCCCCAGCATTTT
CASSLGGTASNQPQHF
>.|TRBV3-1/TRBV3-2|TRBD2|TRBJ2-5
TGTGCCAGCAGCCCCCGGGCTAGCGGGGGCCAAGAGACCCAGTACTTC
CASSPRASGGQETQYF
>once|TRBV18|.|TRBJ2-7
TGTGCCAGCTCACCCAACCTCACCCCGCGGAAATCCTACGAGCAGTACTTC
CASSPNLTPRKSYEQYF
>few|TRBV3-1/TRBV3-2|.|TRBJ1-4
TGTGCCAGCAGCCAAGATGCCCAGGGGCCCCGTGAACTGTTTTTT
CASSQDAQGPRELFF
>few|TRBV3-1/TRBV3-2|TRBD1|TRBJ1-1
TGTGCCAGCAGCCATGGGACAGGGCAAGCTTTCTTT
CASSHGTGQAFF
>.|TRBV7-6|TRBD2|TRBJ2-1
TGTGCCAGCACCCTGCGGGGGGCGAGCTCCTACAATGAGCAGTTCTTC
CASTLRGASSYNEQFF
>.|TRBV11-2|.|TRBJ1-1
TGTGCCAGCAGCTTGCGGAGGTCAGCCGGGGGGAACACTGAAGCTTTCTTT
CASSLRRSAGGNTEAFF
>once|TRBV11-2|.|TRBJ1-2
TGTGCCAGCAGCTTACGCCGGCCACAGGACGATTATGGCTACACCTTC
CASSLRRPQDDYGYTF
>.|TRBV19|.|TRBJ2-7
TGTGCCAGTAGTAATGCCAGGGGTGATACCATTATGGGCGAGCAGTACTTC
CASSNARGDTIMGEQYF
>.|TRBV5-1|TRBD1|TRBJ2-5
TGCGCCAGCAGCTTGTACCCTACCCCCGGGACAGGGGGCCCAGCCGGGGAGACCCAGTACTTC
CASSLYPTPGTGGPAGETQYF
>.|TRBV7-2|.|TRBJ2-1
TGTGCCAGCAGCCCGACCGATGGTCGGGACAATGAGCAGTTCTTC
CASSPTDGRDNEQFF
>.|TRBV28|TRBD1|TRBJ1-1
TGTGCCAGCAGTGGGACAGGGGCCAAGAACACTGAAGCTTTCTTT
CASSGTGAKNTEAFF
>.|TRBV7-9|TRBD2|TRBJ2-2
TGTGCCAGCAGCCCTCAACTTAGCGGGGACCTCACCGGGGAGCTGTTTTTT
CASSPQLSGDLTGELFF
>.|TRBV30|.|TRBJ2-7
TGTGCCTGGAGAGAAGAACTCTCCTACGAGCAGTACTTC
CAWREELSYEQYF
>.|TRBV5-5|.|TRBJ1-1
TGTGCCAGCACCATTCAGGCAGTTATAGACACTGAAGCTTTCTTT
CASTIQAVIDTEAFF
>.|TRBV7-9|.|TRBJ1-2
TGTGCCAGCAGGACCTCCGGGACAAGCTATGGCTACACCTTC
CASRTSGTSYGYTF